This paragraph reports one T cell receptor beta chain. These data are taken from a study of blood T cell repertoires in COVID-19. Deletions cut 4 bases from V and 0 bases from J, with 6 bases between. This CDR3 region has 14 residues. CDR1 is WNHNN, CDR2 SYGVQD, per germline (reference sequence). Produced via immunoSEQ multiplex PCR; TCRdb's table is partial and in-frame only. The sample yields about 58,000 clones, 78% seen once. The sequenced material came from peripheral blood. The rearrangement links TRBV10-1 to TRBJ2-2; D is ambiguous. The TCR sequence derives from a human donor in a cohort sampled during active COVID-19. CDR3 loop: CASSARPNTGELFF. In DNA, the CDR3 is TGCGCCAGCAGTGCTAGACCGAACACCGGGGAGCTGTTTTTT.